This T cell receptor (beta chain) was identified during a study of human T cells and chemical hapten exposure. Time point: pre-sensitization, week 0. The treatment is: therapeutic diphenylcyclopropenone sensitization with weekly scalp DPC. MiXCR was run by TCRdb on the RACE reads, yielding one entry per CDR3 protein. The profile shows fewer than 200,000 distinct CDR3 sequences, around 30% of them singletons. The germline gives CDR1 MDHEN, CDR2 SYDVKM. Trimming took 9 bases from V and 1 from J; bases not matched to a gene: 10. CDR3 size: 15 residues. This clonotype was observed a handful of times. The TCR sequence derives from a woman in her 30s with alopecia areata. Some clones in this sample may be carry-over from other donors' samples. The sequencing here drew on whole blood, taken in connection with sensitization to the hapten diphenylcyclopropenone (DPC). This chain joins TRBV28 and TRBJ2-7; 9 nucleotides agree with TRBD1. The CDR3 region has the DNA TGTGCCAGTAATAAATGGGGGACAGGGTCCTACGAGCAGTACTTC. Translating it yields CASNKWGTGSYEQYF.